These 11 T cell receptor beta chains share one sample of origin, sequenced in a study of T cells in Graves' hyperthyroidism and ophthalmopathy. TCR beta CDR3 regions were amplified from RNA. Using the HTBI primer set, a first-round RT-PCR was run on the TCR CDR3. Each CDR3 protein gets one entry after TCRdb re-called the multiplex PCR reads with MiXCR. The sample shows just over 550,000 distinct CDR3 sequences, more than 45% of them seen only once. Sequencing was performed on peripheral blood or thyroid tissue (not recorded which). The receptor set was obtained from a woman between 18 and 29 years old with Graves' hyperthyroidism.

The chain employs TRBV2 and TRBJ1-5; D remains unclear. Germline loops: CDR1 SNHLY, CDR2 FYNNEI. V lost 0 bases and J lost 0, with 9 bases in between. This CDR3 is built from 16 residues. Here the CDR3 DNA reads TGTGCCAGCAGTGAAGCGCGGGCGATTAGCAATCAGCCCCAGCATTTT. Amino acids: CASSEARAISNQPQHF.

This sequence joins TRBV7-9 and TRBJ1-2, with D unclear. The CDR3 sequence is 13 residues long. Trimming left V 3 bases short and J 6 bases short, with 11 bases between. Germline V gene data show CDR1 as SEHNR and CDR2 as FQNEAQ (reference sequence). Here the CDR3 reads CASSLTPEDGYTF. CDR3 sequence (DNA): TGTGCCAGCAGCTTGACCCCAGAGGATGGCTACACCTTC.

The chain joins TRBV14 to TRBJ1-4, with unresolved D. Deletions cut 2 bases from V and 7 bases from J, with 5 bases between. The CDR3 is 12 residues long. The germline V gene has CDR1 SGHDN and CDR2 FVKESK. The CDR3 DNA sequence: TGTGCCAGCAGCCAAATAGGTGAAAAACTGTTTTTT. Its translation is CASSQIGEKLFF.

This clonotype has a handful of counts. Mismatch with germline at one junction end may stem from a read error. The V call is TRBV7-3, the J call TRBJ2-7; 8 bases align to TRBD1. The CDR3 totals 14 residues. The germline V gene has CDR1 SGHTA and CDR2 FQGTGA. CDR3 sequence: CASSQVTGVNEQYF. In DNA form, the CDR3 reads TGCGCCAGCAGCCAAGTGACAGGGGTAAACGAGCAGTACTTC.

The genes are TRBV24-1 and TRBJ2-5; perhaps TRBD2 as D (6 bases). V was pared by 6 bases and J by 4 bases, with 8 bases between. CDR1 and CDR2 from the germline V gene are KGHDR and SFDVKD. CDR3 size: 12 residues. In DNA form, the CDR3 reads TGTGCCACCAGTCCGGGGGTAGAGACCCAGTACTTC. This encodes CATSPGVETQYF.

This clonotype was counted at least ten times. This sequence joins TRBV19 and TRBJ2-5; D perhaps matches TRBD2 (5 bases). Germline CDR1 is LNHDA and CDR2 is SQIVND (reference sequence). This CDR3 comprises 14 residues. With 5 bases removed from V and 0 bases from J, the gap between germline ends came to 10 bases. CDR3 protein: CASSRRDYQETQYF. For the CDR3, the DNA is TGTGCCAGTAGTCGTCGGGATTACCAAGAGACCCAGTACTTC.

As to this clonotype: One end of the junction fails to match germline, which may point to a read error. This sequence joins TRBV20-1 and TRBJ2-7, with a weak D call TRBD2 (5 bases). The CDR3 has 11 residues. Germline assignment: CDR1 DFQATT and CDR2 SNEGSKA (reference sequence). The CDR3 region has the DNA TGCGGTGCTAGCCAAGACTACGAGCAGTACTTC. Residues: CGASQDYEQYF.

This clonotype was detected only a few times. The chain has TRBV20-1 and TRBJ2-5; the match to TRBD1 covers 7 bases. The CDR3 is 16 residues long. Germline values: CDR1 DFQATT, CDR2 SNEGSKA (reference sequence). J was trimmed by 5 bases and V by 5 bases; bases with no gene match: 17. As DNA, the CDR3 is TGCAGTGCTCCGGGTCAGGGAAGGGGGCAAGGGGAGACCCAGTACTTC. Encoded protein: CSAPGQGRGQGETQYF.

As concerns this clonotype: At one end the junction does not follow the germline gene, possibly because of a read error. The V and J genes are TRBV6-1 and TRBJ2-7; TRBD1 is a possible D gene (6 bases). CDR1 and CDR2 (germline): MNHNS, SASEGT. CDR3 length: 17 residues. For the CDR3, the DNA is TGTGCCATCAGTGAGTCGGTTTTTAGGGACACCGCCTACGAGCAGTACTTC. It encodes CAISESVFRDTAYEQYF.

J is TRBJ1-2 and V is TRBV25-1; D remains ambiguous. The germline V gene has CDR1 MGHDK and CDR2 SYGVNS. Trimming removed 6 bases from V and 5 bases from J, with 16 bases in between. The CDR3 sequence is 14 residues long. DNA for the CDR3: TGTGCCAGCAGCCTTTCCGGGGATGCTTATGGCTACACCTTC. Translation: CASSLSGDAYGYTF.

This clonotype was recorded many times. The rearrangement uses TRBV5-4 and TRBJ1-2, with D maybe TRBD1 (6 bases). With 0 bases removed from V and 4 bases from J, the gap between germline ends came to 10 bases. The CDR3 extends over 14 amino acids. From germline, CDR1 is SGHNT and CDR2 YYREEE (reference sequence). The CDR3 loop reads CASSLDREGYGYTF. CDR3 nucleotides: TGTGCCAGCAGCTTGGACAGGGAAGGCTATGGCTACACCTTC.